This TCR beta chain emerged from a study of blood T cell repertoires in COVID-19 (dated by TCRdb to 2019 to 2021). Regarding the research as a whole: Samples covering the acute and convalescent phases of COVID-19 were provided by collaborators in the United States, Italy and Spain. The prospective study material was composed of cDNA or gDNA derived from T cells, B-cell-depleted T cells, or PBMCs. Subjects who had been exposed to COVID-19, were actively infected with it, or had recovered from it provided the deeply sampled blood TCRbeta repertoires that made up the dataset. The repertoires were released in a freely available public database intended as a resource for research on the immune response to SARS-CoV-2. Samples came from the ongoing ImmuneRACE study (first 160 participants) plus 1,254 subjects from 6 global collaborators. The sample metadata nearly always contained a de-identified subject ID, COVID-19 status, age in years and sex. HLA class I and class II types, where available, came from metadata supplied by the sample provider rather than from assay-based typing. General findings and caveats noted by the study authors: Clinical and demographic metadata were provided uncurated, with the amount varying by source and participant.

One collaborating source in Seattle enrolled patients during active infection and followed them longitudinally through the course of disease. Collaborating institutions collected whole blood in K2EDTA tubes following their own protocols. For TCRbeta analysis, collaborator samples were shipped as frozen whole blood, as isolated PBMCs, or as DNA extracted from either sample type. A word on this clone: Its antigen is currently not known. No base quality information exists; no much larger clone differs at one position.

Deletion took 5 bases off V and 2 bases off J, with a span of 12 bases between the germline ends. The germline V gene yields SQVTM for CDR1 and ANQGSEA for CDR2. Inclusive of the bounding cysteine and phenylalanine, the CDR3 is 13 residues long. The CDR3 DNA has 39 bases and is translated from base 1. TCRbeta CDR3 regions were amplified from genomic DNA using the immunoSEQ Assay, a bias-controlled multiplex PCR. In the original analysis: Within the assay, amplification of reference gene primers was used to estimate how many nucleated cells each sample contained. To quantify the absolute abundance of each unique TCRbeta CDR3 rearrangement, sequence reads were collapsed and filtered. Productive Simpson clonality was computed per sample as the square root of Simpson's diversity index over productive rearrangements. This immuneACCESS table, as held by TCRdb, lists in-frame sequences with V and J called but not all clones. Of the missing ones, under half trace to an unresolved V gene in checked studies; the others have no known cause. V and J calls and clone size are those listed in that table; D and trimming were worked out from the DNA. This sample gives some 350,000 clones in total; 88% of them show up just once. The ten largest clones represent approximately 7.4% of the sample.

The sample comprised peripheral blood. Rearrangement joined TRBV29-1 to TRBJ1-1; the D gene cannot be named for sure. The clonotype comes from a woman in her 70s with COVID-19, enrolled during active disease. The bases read TGCAGCGTTCGGAGGGTCTTAAACACTGAAGCTTTCTTT. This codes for CSVRRVLNTEAFF.